The source of this T cell receptor (beta chain) is a study of blood T cell repertoires in COVID-19. Study-level background: There were acute and convalescent COVID-19 samples, and they came from the United States, Italy and Spain.

In the study's own analysis: Amplification of reference gene primers provided the estimated nucleated cell counts. The data were produced by immunoSEQ multiplex PCR, yet TCRdb's version contains in-frame clones alone and is incomplete. The V and J calls and the clone size are those of that table, but D and trimming were determined from the DNA. The sample records roughly 500,000 clones, 88% being singletons. The CDR3 is made up of 13 amino acids. Looked up from germline, CDR1 is SNHLY and CDR2 is FYNNEI. V shed 3 bases and J 9 bases; nucleotides not matched to a gene: 8. Recovery meant two consecutive negative NP/OP PCR tests, professional clearance, or resolved symptoms.

Material: PBMCs or T cells enriched from blood (not recorded which). This clonotype originated in a woman in her sixties who had recovered from COVID-19. This chain uses TRBV2 with TRBJ2-7; TRBD1 aligns across 7 bases. The CDR3 loop is CASSETGFLGQYF. Written as DNA, the CDR3 is TGTGCCAGCAGTGAGACAGGGTTCCTTGGGCAGTACTTC.